The 21 T cell receptor beta chains below all came from one sample that was sequenced in a study of tumor-infiltrating lymphocytes in primary liver carcinoma. Extraction of RNA together with DNA used about 17-30 mg of unsorted bulk tissue. The researchers produced TCR beta cDNA from approximately 540 ng total RNA with a constant-region primer. Researchers made the TCR beta libraries by running three nested multiplex PCR rounds with slightly modified ARM-PCR. It was with TRBV1-TRBV30 forward primers and a C-beta reverse primer that the first two PCR rounds were run, at approximately 9 cycles each. One entry per CDR3 protein, called by TCRdb with MiXCR from the multiplex PCR reads. The repertoire holds around 100,000 distinct CDR3 sequences, about two thirds seen once, with 9% to 15% in the top ten. What was sequenced was liver tumor tissue from sampling region 2. The sample's subset: tumor region T2, inferior pole. The receptors stem from a woman aged 60 to 75 with primary liver carcinoma and hepatitis B virus infection.

Concerning this clonotype itself: A much larger clone is a single base away; this may be a read error. This chain joins TRBV2 and TRBJ2-2; D remains unclear. V was trimmed by 4 bases and J by 1 base, leaving 13 bases between them. CDR3 length: 16 residues. CDR1 is SNHLY, CDR2 FYNNEI, per germline. CDR3 amino acids: CASSGRRRMNTGELFF. The CDR3 DNA sequence: TGTGCCAGCAGTGGAAGACGGAGAATGAACACCGGGGAGCTGTTTTTT.

With respect to this clonotype: The junction departs from germline at one end; a sequencing error may be responsible. The chain links TRBV11-2 to TRBJ2-1, with 8 bases that match TRBD2. The CDR3 totals 17 residues. Germline loops: CDR1 SGHAT, CDR2 FQNNGV. The CDR3 DNA reads as TGTGCCGGCAGCAGGAGGCAATCGGGAGGGCCGGGGGATGAGCAGTTCTTC. Its protein product is CAGSRRQSGGPGDEQFF.

This clonotype was observed at least ten times. The J gene is TRBJ2-5, the V gene TRBV5-1; 9 bases are shared with TRBD2. Germline values: CDR1 SGHRS, CDR2 YFSETQ. Trimming at V came to 2 bases and at J to 1 base, leaving 9 bases not matched to a gene. This CDR3 region has 17 residues. CDR3 nucleotide sequence: TGCGCCAGCAGCTTTGGGCTAGCGGGAATCCTCCAAGAGACCCAGTACTTC. It codes for CASSFGLAGILQETQYF.

With respect to this clonotype: At one of its ends the junction is not consistent with the germline gene, which may arise from a read error. The V gene is TRBV30, the J gene TRBJ2-1; TRBD1 agrees at 7 bases. This CDR3 is built from 14 residues. The V gene's germline CDR1 is GTSNPN and CDR2 SVGIG (reference sequence). The CDR3 spells CACGRGGFYNERFF. In nucleotides, the CDR3 is TGTGCCTGCGGTCGAGGGGGCTTTTACAATGAGCGGTTCTTC. Drawing the rest from reference TRBV30 and TRBJ2-1, the complete variable domain is SQTIHQWPATLVQPVGSPLSLECTVEGTSNPNLYWYRQAAGRGLQLLFYSVGIGQISSEVPQNLSASRPQDRQFILSSKKLLLSDSGFYLCACGRGGFYNERFFGPGTRLTVL.

Concerning this clonotype itself: The junction departs from germline at one end; a sequencing error may be responsible. The chain joins TRBV4-2 to TRBJ2-1, with a possible D match to TRBD2 (5 bases). The length of the CDR3 is 16 residues. CDR1 is LGHNA and CDR2 is YNFKEQ in the germline V gene. The CDR3 DNA follows: TGTGCTAGCAGCCCCGGTAGTGGCGGAGGCTACAATGAGCAGTTATTC. Protein sequence: CASSPGSGGGYNEQLF.

This clonotype was picked up a small number of times. Being one base from a much bigger clone, this may be a read error. The J gene is TRBJ2-3, the V gene TRBV29-1, with a tentative D call TRBD2 (6 bases). Per the germline V gene, CDR1 is SQVTM and CDR2 is ANQGSEA. The CDR3 runs to 13 residues. In nucleotides, the CDR3 is TGCAGCGGACGGGAGTCTAGCACAGATATGCAGTATTTT. Encoded protein: CSGRESSTDMQYF.

On this clonotype: A read error may explain this, as a much larger clone is one base away. The V gene is TRBV7-9, the J gene TRBJ1-5, with a tentative D call TRBD1 (6 bases). This CDR3 has 14 residues. Trimming left V 5 bases short and J 6 bases short, with 14 bases between. CDR1 is SEHNR, CDR2 FQNEAQ, per germline (reference sequence). In nucleotides, the CDR3 is TGTGCCAGCAGCCCGAACCAGGGGATTCAGCCCCAGCATTTT. Protein: CASSPNQGIQPQHF.

This clonotype was seen at least ten times. CDR3 DNA: TGTGCCAGCAGCCCGAACCGGGGGCGGACTGAAGCTTTCTTT. This translates into CASSPNRGRTEAFF. The chain carries TRBV5-6 and TRBJ1-1; tentative D call: TRBD1 (6 bases). Germline V lookup: CDR1 SGHDT, CDR2 YYEEEE. The CDR3 has 14 residues. The ends were cut back, 4 bases at V and 5 bases at J, with 15 bases in the middle. Full variable domain (rest looked up from reference TRBV5-6 and TRBJ1-1): DAGVTQSPTHLIKTRGQQVTLRCSPKSGHDTVSWYQQALGQGPQFIFQYYEEEERQRGNFPDRFSGHQFPNYSSELNVNALLLGDSALYLCASSPNRGRTEAFFGQGTRLTVV.

The J gene is TRBJ2-3, the V gene TRBV11-2; TRBD2 is a possible D gene (5 bases). The CDR3 spans 15 residues. Germline loops: CDR1 SGHAT, CDR2 FQNNGV. The CDR3 sequence: CTNSSWLRDTDTQYF. DNA for the CDR3: TGTACCAACAGTTCCTGGCTGAGGGACACAGATACGCAGTATTTT.

Concerning this clonotype itself: Germline and junction disagree at one end, which may indicate a read error. The chain is built from TRBV12-3 or TRBV12-4 and TRBJ1-2; perhaps TRBD1 as D (6 bases). The CDR3 runs to 13 residues. Here the CDR3 reads CSSNRAGAYDYTF. CDR3 coding DNA: TGTTCCAGCAATCGCGCAGGGGCCTATGACTACACCTTC.

This clonotype was seen a handful of times. The gene calls are TRBV5-1 and TRBJ2-2; possibly TRBD1 or TRBD2 for D (5 bases each). The CDR3 has 17 residues. Germline V gene lookup returns CDR1 SGHRS and CDR2 YFSETQ. V was cut by 3 bases and J by 1 base, with 16 bases left in between. CDR3 sequence reads: CASSYSGRSLNTGELFF. The CDR3, as DNA: TGCGCCAGCAGCTATTCGGGACGGAGCTTGAACACCGGGGAGCTGTTTTTT.

A remark on this clonotype: A much larger clone lies one base from this, so it may be a read error. Since the CDR3 does not end with the conserved phenylalanine or tryptophan, this likely comes from a read error. The chain carries TRBV14 and TRBJ2-4; D uncertain. Germline V gene lookup returns CDR1 SGHDN and CDR2 FVKESK. V lost 0 bases and J lost 7, with 13 bases in between. This CDR3 is 15 amino acids long. CDR3 in amino acids: CASSQDLGPGNIQYY. The CDR3 bases are TGTGCCAGCAGCCAAGATTTGGGCCCGGGCAACATTCAGTACTAC.

DNA for the CDR3: TGTGCCAGCAGTTTATGGACCGGGACTAGCTGCTCCTACGAGCAGTACTTC. Its protein is CASSLWTGTSCSYEQYF. V usage is TRBV28 and J usage is TRBJ2-7; 9 nucleotides line up with TRBD2. The CDR3 has 17 residues. CDR1 MDHEN and CDR2 SYDVKM come from the germline V gene. The V gene end was trimmed by 0 bases and the J gene end by 0 bases; junction bases not matched to a gene: 6.

Points on this clonotype: A read error is likely, as this CDR3 ends without the conserved phenylalanine or tryptophan. The chain uses TRBV29-1 and TRBJ2-1; 11 bases map to TRBD2. The CDR3 runs to 17 residues. Losses at the gene ends were 4 bases for V and 4 bases for J; bases not matched to a gene: 12. Germline V CDR1 and CDR2: SQVTM, ANQGSEA. The CDR3 loop reads CSVALTSGVSSYNEQFY. The CDR3 DNA reads TGCAGCGTTGCCCTGACTAGCGGGGTGAGCTCATACAATGAGCAGTTCTAC.

The chain employs TRBV29-1 and TRBJ2-7; D is possibly TRBD1 or TRBD2 (5 bases each). Deletions cut 7 bases from V and 3 bases from J, with 19 bases between. In germline, CDR1 is SQVTM, CDR2 ANQGSEA. This CDR3 contains 14 residues. For the CDR3, the DNA is TGCAGCGCAACCGGGTCAGGGAGCTTCTACGAGCAGTACTTC. This encodes CSATGSGSFYEQYF.

The chain is built from TRBV6-1 and TRBJ2-1; the match to TRBD2 covers 7 bases. CDR1 and CDR2 from the germline V gene are MNHNS and SASEGT. The CDR3 has 14 residues. V lost 5 bases to trimming and J lost 10 bases; unmatched junction nucleotides: 11. The chain's CDR3 is CASSREARVCEQFF. CDR3 DNA: TGTGCCAGCAGTCGGGAGGCTAGGGTATGCGAGCAGTTCTTC.

This clonotype was detected a few times. This may arise from a read error, as a much more abundant clone is one base away. The chain recombines TRBV5-1 with TRBJ2-6; D unclear. CDR3 length equals 13 residues. Germline V lookup: CDR1 SGHRS, CDR2 YFSETQ. In DNA, the CDR3 is TGCGCCAGCAGCTCTTCTGGGCCCAACGTCCTGACTTTC. Translated, it gives CASSSSGPNVLTF.

Only a few counts were recorded for this clonotype. The chain has TRBV9 and TRBJ2-7; D may match TRBD1 or TRBD2 (6 bases each). The CDR3 runs to 14 residues. The V end lost 2 bases, the J end lost 3 bases, and 12 bases lay between the germline ends. Germline loops: CDR1 SGDLS, CDR2 YYNGEE. The DNA of the CDR3 is TGTGCCAGCAGCGTTGGGGGGCCGAACTACGAGCAGTACTTC. This gives the protein CASSVGGPNYEQYF.

Of note for this clonotype: A read error may explain this, as a much larger clone is one base away. This chain joins TRBV2 and TRBJ2-5; D call uncertain. The V gene's germline CDR1 is SNHLY and CDR2 FYNNEI. This CDR3 spans 8 amino acids. CDR3 region: CANSLVDF. The CDR3 nucleotides read TGTGCCAACAGCTTAGTGGACTTC.

This clonotype has a count of ten or more. This chain connects TRBV28 to TRBJ1-2; 8 nucleotides line up with TRBD1. V was clipped by 8 bases and J by 4 bases; unmatched bases: 3. This CDR3 is built from 12 residues. Germline V CDR1 and CDR2: MDHEN, SYDVKM. Written as DNA, the CDR3 is TGTGCCAGCCAGACAGGGGCCTATGGCTACACCTTC. Translating gives CASQTGAYGYTF.

With regard to this clonotype: A much larger clone differs by one base, so this may be a read error. The CDR3 here is CTSSNPQRGPYEQYF. CDR3 in DNA: TGTACCAGCAGCAATCCCCAGCGGGGCCCCTACGAGCAGTACTTC. The V call is TRBV7-8, the J call TRBJ2-7; 7 nucleotides align to TRBD2. Germline CDR1 is SGHVS and CDR2 is FQNEAQ. The CDR3 contains 15 residues.